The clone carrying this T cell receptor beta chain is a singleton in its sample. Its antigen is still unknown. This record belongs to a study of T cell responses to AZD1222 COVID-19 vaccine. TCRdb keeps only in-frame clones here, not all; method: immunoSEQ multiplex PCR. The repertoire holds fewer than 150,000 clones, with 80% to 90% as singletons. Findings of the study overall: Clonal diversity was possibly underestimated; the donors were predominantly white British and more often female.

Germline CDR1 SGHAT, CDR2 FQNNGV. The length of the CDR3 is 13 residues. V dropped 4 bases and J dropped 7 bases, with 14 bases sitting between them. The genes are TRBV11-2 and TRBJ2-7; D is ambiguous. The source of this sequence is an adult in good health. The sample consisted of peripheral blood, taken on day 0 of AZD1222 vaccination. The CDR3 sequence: CASSSTPPREQYF. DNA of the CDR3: TGTGCCAGCAGCTCCACCCCTCCTCGGGAGCAGTACTTC.